This T cell receptor beta chain appears in the sequencing data of a study of CD8 T cells in ankylosing spondylitis. Study-wide points: In synovial fluid and blood from reactive arthritis, some motif variants were previously reported. Reportedly, matched ankylosing spondylitis synovial fluid was significantly enriched for disease-linked clones. Disease-linked clones displayed a CD8+ phenotype and appeared relatively rarely in peripheral blood. One TCR beta motif, made up of several highly homologous variants, appeared characteristic of ankylosing spondylitis blood.

The length of the CDR3 is 14 residues. V lost 6 bases and J lost 7; bases outside the gene matches: 9. The germline gives CDR1 DFQATT, CDR2 SNEGSKA (reference sequence). This clonotype was counted ten times or more. Its specificity is unknown. Generation of TCR beta libraries employed quantitative 5'-RACE incorporating molecular barcodes. TCRdb re-called the 5' RACE reads through MiXCR, storing one row per CDR3 protein. The sample has around 490,000 distinct CDR3 sequences, under 5.5% seen once. The rearrangement uses TRBV20-1 and TRBJ1-6; 7 bases match TRBD1. Input material: blood, either unsorted or a sorted T cell fraction (not recorded which). This TCR was sampled from a male donor with ankylosing spondylitis. The CDR3 nucleotides read TGCAGTGCACCTGACGACAGGGACAATTCACCCCTCCACTTT. Amino acids: CSAPDDRDNSPLHF.